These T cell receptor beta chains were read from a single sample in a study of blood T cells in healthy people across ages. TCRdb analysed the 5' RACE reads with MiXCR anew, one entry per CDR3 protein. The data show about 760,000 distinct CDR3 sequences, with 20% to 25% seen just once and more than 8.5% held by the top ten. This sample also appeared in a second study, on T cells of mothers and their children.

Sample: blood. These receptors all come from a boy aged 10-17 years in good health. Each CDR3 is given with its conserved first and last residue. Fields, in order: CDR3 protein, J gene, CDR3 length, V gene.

cdr3_aa: CASNPSGRSDTQYF
j_call: TRBJ2-3
cdr3_length: 14
v_call: TRBV28

cdr3_aa: CSAQIPGTTTDTQYF
j_call: TRBJ2-3
cdr3_length: 15
v_call: TRBV20-1

cdr3_aa: CASSPRYGSSYEQYF
j_call: -
cdr3_length: 15
v_call: TRBV18

cdr3_aa: CSVEYRGPTEAFF
j_call: TRBJ1-1
cdr3_length: 13
v_call: TRBV29-1

cdr3_aa: CSATGSSYNEQFF
j_call: TRBJ2-1
cdr3_length: 13
v_call: TRBV29-1

cdr3_aa: CASSLRAPQETQYF
j_call: TRBJ2-5
cdr3_length: 14
v_call: TRBV13

cdr3_aa: CATSRGGSIGSGANVLTF
j_call: TRBJ2-6
cdr3_length: 18
v_call: TRBV15

cdr3_aa: CASSQDRDRGYGYTF
j_call: TRBJ1-2
cdr3_length: 15
v_call: TRBV27

cdr3_aa: CASRPGGGYGYTF
j_call: TRBJ1-2
cdr3_length: 13
v_call: TRBV27

cdr3_aa: CAINQGSYEQYF
j_call: -
cdr3_length: 12
v_call: TRBV10-3

cdr3_aa: CASSSPGEPGETQYF
j_call: TRBJ2-5
cdr3_length: 15
v_call: TRBV27

cdr3_aa: CASGDPQETQYF
j_call: TRBJ2-5
cdr3_length: 12
v_call: TRBV12-3/TRBV12-4

cdr3_aa: CASSELGGREETQYF
j_call: TRBJ2-5
cdr3_length: 15
v_call: TRBV6-1

cdr3_aa: CASSVRVHTGELFF
j_call: TRBJ2-2
cdr3_length: 14
v_call: TRBV9

cdr3_aa: CASSSGLAGRVTDTQYF
j_call: TRBJ2-3
cdr3_length: 17
v_call: TRBV7-3

cdr3_aa: CASSQEVGHFKENEQFF
j_call: TRBJ2-1
cdr3_length: 17
v_call: TRBV4-2

cdr3_aa: CASSQGSTRRGNGYTF
j_call: TRBJ1-2
cdr3_length: 16
v_call: TRBV3-1

cdr3_aa: CASSLRGYGYEQYF
j_call: -
cdr3_length: 14
v_call: TRBV7-2

cdr3_aa: CSVEVGANTEAFF
j_call: TRBJ1-1
cdr3_length: 13
v_call: TRBV29-1

cdr3_aa: CASSSQFRQFF
j_call: TRBJ2-1
cdr3_length: 11
v_call: TRBV28

cdr3_aa: CASRVDSSYNSPLHF
j_call: TRBJ1-6
cdr3_length: 15
v_call: TRBV6-4

cdr3_aa: CSARRRLALIETQYF
j_call: TRBJ2-5
cdr3_length: 15
v_call: TRBV20-1

cdr3_aa: CATSRGWGTSESTDTQYF
j_call: TRBJ2-3
cdr3_length: 18
v_call: TRBV15

cdr3_aa: CASSPAGGITDTQYF
j_call: TRBJ2-3
cdr3_length: 15
v_call: TRBV7-3

cdr3_aa: CSARVGTGRSEAFF
j_call: TRBJ1-1
cdr3_length: 14
v_call: TRBV20-1

cdr3_aa: CASRGGVDTEAFF
j_call: TRBJ1-1
cdr3_length: 13
v_call: TRBV7-6

cdr3_aa: CASRIGQNYGYTF
j_call: TRBJ1-2
cdr3_length: 13
v_call: TRBV5-5

cdr3_aa: CASSLWGGDGELFF
j_call: TRBJ2-2
cdr3_length: 14
v_call: TRBV12-3/TRBV12-4

cdr3_aa: CASSPPDFGGGTEAFF
j_call: TRBJ1-1
cdr3_length: 16
v_call: TRBV18

cdr3_aa: CASRSVGSYEQYF
j_call: TRBJ2-7
cdr3_length: 13
v_call: TRBV11-2

cdr3_aa: CASSLGQASLGSPLHF
j_call: TRBJ1-6
cdr3_length: 16
v_call: TRBV5-1

cdr3_aa: CSVASGLTFYEQYF
j_call: TRBJ2-7
cdr3_length: 14
v_call: TRBV29-1

cdr3_aa: CAITGVAGFQETQYF
j_call: TRBJ2-5
cdr3_length: 15
v_call: TRBV10-3

cdr3_aa: CASSFGRVNTGELFF
j_call: TRBJ2-2
cdr3_length: 15
v_call: TRBV12-3/TRBV12-4

cdr3_aa: CASSFAGEKEKLFF
j_call: TRBJ1-4
cdr3_length: 14
v_call: TRBV7-9

cdr3_aa: CASSARDSQFF
j_call: TRBJ2-1
cdr3_length: 11
v_call: TRBV3-1

cdr3_aa: CASSLGGWVTEAFF
j_call: TRBJ1-1
cdr3_length: 14
v_call: TRBV7-2

cdr3_aa: CASSQPGGLPTDTQYF
j_call: TRBJ2-3
cdr3_length: 16
v_call: TRBV4-1

cdr3_aa: CASSAGSSGYGYTF
j_call: TRBJ1-2
cdr3_length: 14
v_call: TRBV25-1

cdr3_aa: CSARVEQLIYGYTF
j_call: TRBJ1-2
cdr3_length: 14
v_call: TRBV20-1

cdr3_aa: CASSQDTGKAKNIQYF
j_call: TRBJ2-4
cdr3_length: 16
v_call: TRBV4-1

cdr3_aa: CASSLVSGGAWETQYF
j_call: TRBJ2-5
cdr3_length: 16
v_call: TRBV7-2

cdr3_aa: CASSWRLKETQYF
j_call: TRBJ2-5
cdr3_length: 13
v_call: TRBV7-3

cdr3_aa: CASSVTSGKYNEQFF
j_call: TRBJ2-1
cdr3_length: 15
v_call: TRBV9

cdr3_aa: CASSQGGQNNYGYTF
j_call: TRBJ1-2
cdr3_length: 15
v_call: TRBV4-1

cdr3_aa: CSATGLAGCDVYEQYF
j_call: -
cdr3_length: 16
v_call: TRBV20-1

cdr3_aa: CASSSGFEKLFF
j_call: TRBJ1-4
cdr3_length: 12
v_call: TRBV28

cdr3_aa: CASSDDRYGGGYTF
j_call: TRBJ1-2
cdr3_length: 14
v_call: TRBV6-1

cdr3_aa: CASSVGEGEAFF
j_call: TRBJ1-1
cdr3_length: 12
v_call: TRBV9

cdr3_aa: CASSFVGSYNEQFF
j_call: TRBJ2-1
cdr3_length: 14
v_call: TRBV28